Listed here are 25 T cell receptor beta chains from one sample, sequenced in a study of Graves' ophthalmopathy and Graves' hyperthyroidism. The authors amplified TCR beta CDR3 regions, and they did so from RNA transcripts for repertoire sequencing. Following a first-round RT-PCR that used HTBI primers, a second-round multiplex PCR was carried out. TCRdb reprocessed the multiplex PCR reads via MiXCR and lists one record per CDR3 protein. Altogether over a million distinct CDR3 sequences are present, about two fifths being singletons, with the ten largest covering 11%. The sequenced sample was peripheral blood or thyroid tissue (not recorded which). All receptors come from an adult man with Graves' hyperthyroidism.

This clonotype was observed many times. The chain joins TRBV11-2 to TRBJ1-6; D unclear. The CDR3 length is 12 residues. The V gene lost 0 bases and the J gene lost 13 bases, with 7 bases spanning the gap. From germline, CDR1 is SGHAT and CDR2 FQNNGV. The CDR3 reads CASSLDRFPLHF. The CDR3 DNA follows: TGTGCCAGCAGCTTAGATCGTTTTCCCCTCCACTTT.

The V call is TRBV29-1, the J call TRBJ2-2, with D possibly TRBD2 on 5 matching bases. Germline V gene data show CDR1 as SQVTM and CDR2 as ANQGSEA. The V end was cut by 2 bases, the J end by 13 bases, with 11 bases between. The length of the CDR3 is 11 residues. The CDR3 DNA reads TGCAGCGTTGAAATAGCGAGAGTGCTGTTTTTT. It specifies CSVEIARVLFF.

This clonotype was counted at least ten times. The CDR3 bases are TGCGCCAGCAGCTTGGCGTCGGGCGATCAGCCCCAGCATTTT. Translation gives CASSLASGDQPQHF. This sequence joins TRBV5-1 and TRBJ1-5; D is uncertain. The V gene's germline CDR1 is SGHRS and CDR2 YFSETQ. V was cut by 0 bases and J by 5 bases, with 9 bases left in between. This CDR3 spans 14 amino acids.

A few counts support this clonotype. V usage is TRBV5-1 and J usage is TRBJ2-7; 10 bases align to TRBD2. From germline, CDR1 is SGHRS and CDR2 YFSETQ. The ends lost 4 bases at V and 0 bases at J; junction bases unmatched: 7. This CDR3 region has 16 residues. Here the CDR3 DNA reads TGCGCCAGCAGCGACACTAGCGGGATTCACTCCTACGAGCAGTACTTC. It codes for CASSDTSGIHSYEQYF. The variable domain in full, with the rest retrieved from reference TRBV5-1 and TRBJ2-7, is KAGVTQTPRYLIKTRGQQVTLSCSPISGHRSVSWYQQTPGQGLQFLFEYFSETQRNKGNFPGRFSGRQFSNSRSEMNVSTLELGDSALYLCASSDTSGIHSYEQYFGPGTRLTVT.

This chain links TRBV7-9 with TRBJ2-5; D is perhaps TRBD2 (5 bases). The CDR3 runs to 16 residues. V shed 3 bases and J shed 2 bases, with 16 bases lying between them. The germline gives CDR1 SEHNR, CDR2 FQNEAQ (reference sequence). CDR3 nucleotide sequence: TGTGCCAGCAGCTTCGAATCAGGCAGCGGTCAAGAGACCCAGTACTTC. Amino acids: CASSFESGSGQETQYF.

V gene TRBV29-1 combines with J gene TRBJ2-7; TRBD2 matches at 7 bases. The CDR3 spans 12 residues. Per germline, CDR1 SQVTM and CDR2 ANQGSEA. The CDR3 spells CSGGSGVYEQYF. CDR3 in DNA: TGCAGTGGGGGGAGCGGGGTATACGAGCAGTACTTC.

This clonotype was observed at least ten times. The CDR3 sequence is CASSPRTKETQYF. The DNA for the CDR3 is TGTGCCAGCAGCCCCAGGACGAAAGAGACCCAGTACTTC. The chain carries TRBV11-2 and TRBJ2-5, with no clear D. Germline V lookup: CDR1 SGHAT, CDR2 FQNNGV. The germline V and J ends were trimmed by 5 bases and 3 bases, with 10 bases remaining between them. CDR3 length equals 13 residues. Full variable domain (outside the CDR3, taken from reference TRBV11-2 and TRBJ2-5): EAGVAQSPRYKIIEKRQSVAFWCNPISGHATLYWYQQILGQGPKLLIQFQNNGVVDDSQLPKDRFSAERLKGVDSTLKIQPAKLEDSAVYLCASSPRTKETQYFGPGTRLLVL.

This clonotype was detected ten times or more. The chain is built from TRBV29-1 and TRBJ2-7; no definite D call. Trimming pared 0 bases from V and 4 bases from J, leaving 7 bases between. From germline, CDR1 is SQVTM and CDR2 ANQGSEA. CDR3 length: 12 residues. CDR3 bases: TGCAGCGTTGAAGACAGGTCTTACGAGCAGTACTTC. Protein sequence: CSVEDRSYEQYF.

This clonotype occurred many times. This rearrangement joins TRBV24-1 to TRBJ2-7; D is perhaps TRBD1 or TRBD2 (6 bases each). Per the germline V gene, CDR1 is KGHDR and CDR2 is SFDVKD. CDR3 length: 13 amino acids. The germline V and J ends were trimmed by 9 bases and 7 bases, with 18 bases remaining between them. The CDR3 reads CATEGSGAGEQYF. Here the CDR3 DNA reads TGTGCCACCGAGGGTTCGGGGGCCGGTGAGCAGTACTTC.

As concerns this clonotype: A single base separates this from a much larger clone, so it may be a read error. V is TRBV7-8 and J is TRBJ2-5; no reliable D call. From germline, CDR1 is SGHVS and CDR2 FQNEAQ. V was cut by 5 bases and J by 5 bases, with 21 bases left in between. CDR3 length equals 16 residues. CDR3 in amino acids: CASSPRLSPSLETQYF. The CDR3 coding sequence is TGTGCCAGCAGCCCCCGACTTTCCCCGTCCCTGGAGACCCAGTACTTC.

This clonotype appeared a few times. The rearrangement links TRBV2 to TRBJ1-5; D is perhaps TRBD1 (6 bases). The CDR3 runs 15 residues. Germline CDR1 reads SNHLY; CDR2 reads FYNNEI. V was pared by 5 bases and J by 9 bases, with 20 bases between. Here the CDR3 DNA reads TGTGCCAGCAGTCCCCCGCAGGGGCCTGGATGGCCCCAGCATTTT. Translated: CASSPPQGPGWPQHF.

This sequence joins TRBV15 and TRBJ1-1; perhaps TRBD1 as D (6 bases). V lost 5 bases, J lost 4 bases, and 23 bases lay in between. Germline V lookup: CDR1 LNHNV, CDR2 YYDKDF (reference sequence). The CDR3 is 17 residues long. Here the CDR3 DNA reads TGTGCCACCAGCTCCCCTGGCAGGGACCAGGGGATCACTGAAGCTTTCTTT. It translates to CATSSPGRDQGITEAFF.

This clonotype occurred a few times. Given a much more abundant clone one base away, this may be a read error. The gene calls are TRBV7-6 and TRBJ1-5; no clear D. Looked up from germline, CDR1 is SGHVS and CDR2 is FNYEAQ. Trimming left V 4 bases short and J 4 bases short, with 14 bases between. The CDR3 has 15 amino acids. The CDR3 protein is CASSSDFGRNQPQHF. In DNA, the CDR3 is TGTGCCAGCAGCTCCGACTTCGGGAGGAATCAGCCCCAGCATTTT.

This chain joins TRBV24-1 and TRBJ1-5, with TRBD1 identical over 9 bases. The V gene's germline CDR1 is KGHDR and CDR2 SFDVKD. The V gene end was trimmed by 3 bases and the J gene end by 9 bases; junction bases not matched to a gene: 14. The CDR3 length is 17 residues. For the CDR3, the DNA is TGTGCCACCAGTGATCCCCGGGACAGGGTCGTGGATACGCCCCAGCATTTT. Translated, it gives CATSDPRDRVVDTPQHF.

This clonotype was seen at least ten times. The V gene is TRBV24-1, the J gene TRBJ1-5, with D tentatively TRBD1 (5 bases). Between the trimmed V and J ends, which lost 3 bases and 2 bases, there was a span of 13 bases. Germline V gives CDR1 KGHDR, CDR2 SFDVKD. CDR3 size: 16 residues. CDR3 sequence reads: CATSDADSRGNQPQHF. In nucleotides, the CDR3 is TGTGCCACCAGTGATGCCGACTCCAGGGGCAATCAGCCCCAGCATTTT.

V and J are TRBV29-1 and TRBJ1-1; D gene ambiguous. Per the germline V gene, CDR1 is SQVTM and CDR2 is ANQGSEA. CDR3 length equals 12 residues. The V end was cut by 1 base, the J end by 4 bases, with 7 bases between. The chain's CDR3 is CSVEGDSTEAFF. DNA for the CDR3: TGCAGCGTTGAAGGAGACTCCACTGAAGCTTTCTTT.

The rearrangement uses TRBV30 and TRBJ1-6; no firm D call. The V end was cut by 0 bases, the J end by 3 bases, with 15 bases between. The CDR3 runs to 17 residues. Per the germline V gene, CDR1 is GTSNPN and CDR2 is SVGIG (reference sequence). The CDR3 here is CAWSVGMLTDYNSPLHF. The DNA for the CDR3 is TGTGCCTGGAGTGTTGGGATGTTGACGGACTATAATTCACCCCTCCACTTT.

This clonotype was recorded at least ten times. The gene calls are TRBV15 and TRBJ1-3, with a possible D match to TRBD1 (6 bases). Germline V CDR1 and CDR2: LNHNV, YYDKDF (reference sequence). V was cut by 0 bases and J by 0 bases, with 9 bases left in between. The CDR3 is made up of 16 amino acids. The chain's CDR3 is CATSRDGQTSGNTIYF. The CDR3 DNA sequence: TGTGCCACCAGCAGAGACGGACAGACCTCTGGAAACACCATATATTTT.

This clonotype was counted between two and nine times. This chain links TRBV7-9 with TRBJ1-2; no clear D. CDR1 and CDR2 (germline): SEHNR, FQNEAQ (reference sequence). V lost 4 bases and J lost 8, with 20 bases in between. This CDR3 contains 15 residues. The CDR3 protein is CASSYIGSAGEGYTF. The CDR3 DNA sequence: TGTGCCAGCAGCTACATAGGTTCCGCAGGCGAGGGCTACACCTTC.

The chain recombines TRBV5-5 with TRBJ1-5; 7 bases agree with TRBD1. V shed 0 bases and J 1 base; nucleotides not matched to a gene: 10. The CDR3 has 18 residues. Germline V gives CDR1 SGHKS, CDR2 YYEKEE (reference sequence). In DNA form, the CDR3 reads TGTGCCAGCAGCTTGGCCATTGGTAAGGGGGCGAGCAATCAGCCCCAGCATTTT. It yields the protein CASSLAIGKGASNQPQHF.

The sample holds many counts of this clonotype. The chain has TRBV9 and TRBJ2-7; 8 bases line up with TRBD2. This CDR3 region has 14 residues. The germline CDR1 and CDR2 sequences are SGDLS and YYNGEE. Germline trimming cut 6 bases from V and 4 bases from J; bases unmatched to any gene: 9. CDR3 sequence: CASTPGTSWYEQYF. Here the CDR3 DNA reads TGTGCCAGCACCCCCGGGACTAGTTGGTACGAGCAGTACTTC. Filled out from reference TRBV9 and TRBJ2-7, the complete variable domain reads DSGVTQTPKHLITATGQRVTLRCSPRSGDLSVYWYQQSLDQGLQFLIQYYNGEERAKGNILERFSAQQFPDLHSELNLSSLELGDSALYFCASTPGTSWYEQYFGPGTRLTVT.

V and J are TRBV7-9 and TRBJ2-7; 8 nucleotides match TRBD1. Losses at the gene ends were 6 bases for V and 7 bases for J; bases not matched to a gene: 11. From germline, CDR1 is SEHNR and CDR2 FQNEAQ (reference sequence). The CDR3 spans 14 residues. CDR3 DNA: TGTGCCAGCAGTCAGGGACAGGAGCCCGGGGAGCAGTACTTC. This encodes CASSQGQEPGEQYF. The full variable domain, with the rest looked up from reference TRBV7-9 and TRBJ2-7, is DTGVSQNPRHKITKRGQNVTFRCDPISEHNRLYWYRQTLGQGPEFLTYFQNEAQLEKSRLLSDRFSAERPKGSFSTLEIQRTEQGDSAMYLCASSQGQEPGEQYFGPGTRLTVT.

To note about this clonotype: The junction does not match germline at one end; this may be a read error. The chain is built from TRBV10-2 and TRBJ1-3; a weak D match, TRBD1 (5 bases). Germline loops: CDR1 WSHSY, CDR2 SAAADI. This CDR3 is 13 amino acids long. The CDR3 here is CASSEDRGKHHIF. For the CDR3, the DNA is TGCGCCAGCAGTGAGGACAGAGGGAAACACCATATATTT.

The gene calls are TRBV12-3 or TRBV12-4 and TRBJ2-7, with D tentatively TRBD2 (6 bases). Deletions cut 5 bases from V and 5 bases from J, with 22 bases between. The CDR3 covers 16 residues. CDR3 region: CASSRRTEGMGNEQYF. The CDR3 nucleotides read TGTGCCAGCAGTAGACGGACGGAGGGGATGGGGAACGAGCAGTACTTC.

The CDR3: CASSHSGTGNYEQYF. CDR3 coding DNA: TGTGCCAGCAGCCATTCCGGGACAGGGAACTACGAGCAGTACTTC. The chain joins TRBV9 to TRBJ2-7, with 9 bases aligning to TRBD1. Germline trimming cut 4 bases from V and 3 bases from J; bases unmatched to any gene: 8. The CDR3 is 15 residues long. Per germline, CDR1 SGDLS and CDR2 YYNGEE.